This T cell receptor (beta chain) originates from a study of T-cell reconstitution after alpha-beta-depleted transplantation in children. Study-level points and caveats: T cells produced anew were the main source of T-cell counts and diversity one year after transplant. There were reportedly several hundred expanded graft clones from which alpha-beta T cells came about two months after transplant.

Of note for this clonotype: Its matching antigen is unknown. The junction and the germline gene differ at one end; a read error may be behind it.

The TCRbeta library incorporated unique molecular identifiers. TCRdb re-called the PCR reads with MiXCR, one entry per CDR3 protein. Here the sample spans about 70,000 distinct CDR3 sequences, roughly a tenth being singletons. Germline values: CDR1 SSHAT, CDR2 FNYEAQ (reference sequence). The CDR3 extends over 15 amino acids. The receptor comes from a boy aged 10-17 years with acute myeloid leukemia, due to receive a stem cell transplant. Material: PBMCs, obtained before TCRalphabeta/CD19-depleted stem cell transplant. The chain combines TRBV7-7 with TRBJ2-1; 8 nucleotides align to TRBD2. Here the CDR3 DNA reads TGTGCTAGCAGCTCCGGCCAGCGGGGGTTTTCTGAGCAGTTCTTC. It yields the protein CASSSGQRGFSEQFF.